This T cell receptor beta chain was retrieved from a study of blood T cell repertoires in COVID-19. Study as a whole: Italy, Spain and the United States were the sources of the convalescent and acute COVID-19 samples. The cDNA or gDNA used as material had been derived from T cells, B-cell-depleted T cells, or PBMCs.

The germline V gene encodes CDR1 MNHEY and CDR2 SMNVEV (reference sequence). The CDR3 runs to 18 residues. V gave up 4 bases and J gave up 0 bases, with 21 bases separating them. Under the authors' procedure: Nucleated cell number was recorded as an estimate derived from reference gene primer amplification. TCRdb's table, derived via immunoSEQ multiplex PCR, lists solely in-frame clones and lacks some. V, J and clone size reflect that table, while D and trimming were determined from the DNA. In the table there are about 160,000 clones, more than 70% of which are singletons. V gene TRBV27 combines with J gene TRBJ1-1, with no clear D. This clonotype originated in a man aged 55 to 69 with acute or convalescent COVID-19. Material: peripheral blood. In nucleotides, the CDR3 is TGTGCCAGCAGTTCTCTAGTGAGGAGGTCAGACATGAACACTGAAGCTTTCTTT. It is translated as CASSSLVRRSDMNTEAFF.